Listed here are 20 T cell receptor beta chains from one sample, sequenced in a study of regulatory T cells in long-lasting Graves disease. Time point reported: newly diagnosed GD, antithyroid drugs for less than 3 months. PBMCs were the source of the RNA used for TCR sequencing. Arm-PCR with iRepertoire HTBI primers amplified the CDR3 regions for these TCR beta libraries. TCRdb recomputed calls from the multiplex PCR reads with MiXCR, one row per CDR3 protein. Here the sample spans roughly 520,000 distinct CDR3 sequences, more than 10% being singletons. These data were likewise used in another study, on T cells in Graves' hyperthyroidism and ophthalmopathy.

Here the sequenced sample was peripheral blood mononuclear cells (PBMCs), taken at new diagnosis, from a patient treated with antithyroid drugs. These receptors were taken from a woman between 25 and 40 years old with Graves disease.

This clonotype was counted a few times. The chain joins TRBV20-1 to TRBJ1-2; 8 bases are shared with TRBD1. From germline, CDR1 is DFQATT and CDR2 SNEGSKA (reference sequence). The V and J ends lost 6 bases and 8 bases, in that order; junction bases with no gene match: 8. The CDR3 has 12 amino acids. CDR3 DNA sequence: TGCAGTGCCCCGGGACAGGATCTAGGCTACACCTTC. It yields the protein CSAPGQDLGYTF.

The chain joins TRBV9 to TRBJ2-3; D perhaps matches TRBD2 (6 bases). V lost 1 base to trimming and J lost 1 base, with 13 bases between them. Germline CDR1 SGDLS, CDR2 YYNGEE. The length of the CDR3 is 16 residues. CDR3 coding DNA: TGTGCCAGCAGCGTACGCGGGGCCGCTCGCACAGATACGCAGTATTTT. It translates to CASSVRGAARTDTQYF.

This clonotype has only a few counts. The chain carries TRBV6-2 or TRBV6-3 and TRBJ2-1; 10 nucleotides match TRBD2. Germline V gene data show CDR1 as MNHEY and CDR2 as SVGEGT. V gave up 6 bases and J gave up 6 bases; unmatched junction bases: 8. CDR3 length: 15 residues. The CDR3 is CASSRRSSGSNEQFF. The CDR3 region has the DNA TGTGCCAGCAGCCGTCGGTCTAGCGGGAGCAATGAGCAGTTCTTC.

This clonotype was observed many times. The chain recombines TRBV28 with TRBJ1-5; unclear D gene. The CDR3 contains 14 residues. The V gene's germline CDR1 is MDHEN and CDR2 SYDVKM. V lost 8 bases and J lost 7, with 18 bases in between. The CDR3: CASGRPGVEQPQHF. CDR3 nucleotide sequence: TGTGCCAGCGGGAGACCTGGGGTAGAGCAGCCCCAGCATTTT.

This clonotype has more than one count but fewer than ten. The chain recombines TRBV27 with TRBJ1-2; perhaps TRBD1 as D (5 bases). Germline values: CDR1 MNHEY, CDR2 SMNVEV (reference sequence). V was pared by 10 bases and J by 5 bases, with 14 bases between. The CDR3 length is 12 residues. In DNA, the CDR3 is TGTGCCACTAAGACAGCTACTTATGGCTACACCTTC. Translation: CATKTATYGYTF.

This clonotype was detected many times. J is TRBJ2-2 and V is TRBV28, with D possibly TRBD1 on 6 matching bases. Germline V gene sequence: CDR1 MDHEN, CDR2 SYDVKM. Trimming pared 3 bases from V and 6 bases from J, leaving 11 bases between. CDR3 length: 14 amino acids. The CDR3 loop reads CASSFGGAAGELFF. The DNA for the CDR3 is TGTGCCAGCAGTTTTGGGGGCGCAGCCGGGGAGCTGTTTTTT.

This clonotype was picked up many times. The V and J genes are TRBV29-1 and TRBJ2-1; TRBD1 agrees at 9 bases. J gave up 9 bases and V 6 bases, and 12 bases lay outside the gene matches. This CDR3 comprises 14 residues. Germline CDR1 is SQVTM and CDR2 is ANQGSEA. DNA for the CDR3: TGCAGCGTACTACTGGGACAGGGTCTAGGTGAGCAGTTCTTC. Its protein is CSVLLGQGLGEQFF.

Many counts were recorded for this clonotype. The V and J genes are TRBV2 and TRBJ2-7; 9 bases fit TRBD2. CDR1 and CDR2 from the germline V gene are SNHLY and FYNNEI. CDR3 length equals 15 residues. Unmatched junction bases numbered 4, after V lost 1 base and J lost 3 bases. This chain's CDR3 is CASSEGPSGIYEQYF. In DNA form, the CDR3 reads TGTGCCAGCAGTGAAGGGCCTAGCGGGATCTACGAGCAGTACTTC.

The sample holds a few counts of this clonotype. The CDR3 DNA reads TGCGCCAGCAGCTTGTTATCGCTCGGGGTCACTGAAGCTTTCTTT. Residues: CASSLLSLGVTEAFF. The V gene is TRBV5-1, the J gene TRBJ1-1; no firm D call. Germline V CDR1 and CDR2: SGHRS, YFSETQ. The CDR3 is made up of 15 amino acids. V dropped 1 base and J dropped 4 bases, with 14 bases sitting between them.

This clonotype has just a few counts. This rearrangement joins TRBV4-3 to TRBJ2-5, with 7 bases fitting TRBD2. The J segment lost 2 bases and the V segment lost 5 bases, leaving 2 bases of the junction unmatched. The CDR3 sequence is 13 residues long. Germline lookup yields CDR1 LGHNA and CDR2 YSLEER. The CDR3 is CASSAAGQETQYF. The CDR3 DNA is TGCGCCAGCAGCGCAGCGGGACAAGAGACCCAGTACTTC.

The rearrangement uses TRBV7-6 and TRBJ1-4; 9 bases map to TRBD1. The CDR3 covers 16 residues. Germline CDR1 and CDR2: SGHVS and FNYEAQ. After removal of 2 bases from V and 5 bases from J, the junction contained 6 bases not matched to a gene. The CDR3 reads CASSLIGTGTNEKLFF. The CDR3 nucleotides read TGTGCCAGCAGCTTAATAGGGACAGGGACAAATGAAAAACTGTTTTTT. The whole variable domain, filled in from reference TRBV7-6 and TRBJ1-4, reads GAGVSQSPRYKVTKRGQDVALRCDPISGHVSLYWYRQALGQGPEFLTYFNYEAQQDKSGLPNDRFSAERPEGSISTLTIQRTEQRDSAMYRCASSLIGTGTNEKLFFGSGTQLSVL.

This clonotype was counted many times. The rearrangement links TRBV30 to TRBJ2-7, with 7 nucleotides matching TRBD1. This CDR3 contains 12 residues. J gave up 4 bases and V 3 bases, and 3 bases lay outside the gene matches. CDR1 and CDR2 (germline): GTSNPN, SVGIG (reference sequence). CDR3 DNA: TGTGCCTGGAGACAGGGGTCATACGAGCAGTACTTC. Its translation: CAWRQGSYEQYF. Complete variable domain (other parts from reference TRBV30 and TRBJ2-7): SQTIHQWPATLVQPVGSPLSLECTVEGTSNPNLYWYRQAAGRGLQLLFYSVGIGQISSEVPQNLSASRPQDRQFILSSKKLLLSDSGFYLCAWRQGSYEQYFGPGTRLTVT.

This clonotype was seen at least ten times. The chain couples TRBV5-1 to TRBJ1-5; D unresolved. The CDR3 is 14 amino acids. Germline V gene data show CDR1 as SGHRS and CDR2 as YFSETQ. The V gene lost 6 bases and the J gene lost 3 bases, with 13 bases spanning the gap. Here the CDR3 DNA reads TGCGCCAGCAAGCCGGACTCGACCAATCAGCCCCAGCATTTT. Translating it yields CASKPDSTNQPQHF.

About this clonotype itself: The junction does not match germline at one end; this may be a read error. The V gene is TRBV7-9, the J gene TRBJ1-3, with 7 bases identical to TRBD1. The length of the CDR3 is 14 residues. The germline gives CDR1 SEHNR, CDR2 FQNEAQ (reference sequence). The CDR3 loop reads CASSLTGAGDTIYF. The DNA for the CDR3 is TGTGCCAGCAGCTTAACAGGGGCTGGAGACACCATATATTTT.

This clonotype was detected many times. V usage is TRBV7-2 and J usage is TRBJ2-3; no clear D gene. V lost 5 bases, J lost 6 bases, and 15 bases lay in between. CDR1 and CDR2 (germline): SGHTA, FQGNSA. This CDR3 has 14 amino acids. The DNA for the CDR3 is TGTGCCAGCAGCCCGGGCCCAACAAGGGATACGCAGTATTTT. It specifies CASSPGPTRDTQYF.

This clonotype was counted many times. The chain combines TRBV12-5 with TRBJ2-2; a weak D match, TRBD1 (5 bases). CDR1 and CDR2 from the germline V gene are LGHNT and FRNRAP. With 0 bases removed from V and 0 bases from J, the gap between germline ends came to 11 bases. The CDR3 runs to 17 residues. The CDR3 is CASGLVLRGANTGELFF. The DNA for the CDR3 is TGTGCTAGTGGTTTGGTACTTAGGGGCGCGAACACCGGGGAGCTGTTTTTT. Drawing the rest from reference TRBV12-5 and TRBJ2-2, the complete variable domain is DARVTQTPRHKVTEMGQEVTMRCQPILGHNTVFWYRQTMMQGLELLAYFRNRAPLDDSGMPKDRFSAEMPDATLATLKIQPSEPRDSAVYFCASGLVLRGANTGELFFGEGSRLTVL.

This clonotype was recorded at least ten times. The chain joins TRBV30 to TRBJ2-1; D is unresolved. Trimming shortened V by 1 base and J by 7 bases, and 5 bases separated the two germline ends. Germline V gene lookup returns CDR1 GTSNPN and CDR2 SVGIG (reference sequence). The CDR3 has 11 residues. The CDR3 DNA follows: TGTGCCTGGAGTGGGGTAAATGAGCAGTTCTTC. It encodes CAWSGVNEQFF.

There are a few counts of this clonotype. This may arise from a read error, as a much more abundant clone is one base away. The V and J genes are TRBV30 and TRBJ2-2; D gene ambiguous. The CDR3 covers 15 residues. Germline V lookup: CDR1 GTSNPN, CDR2 SVGIG (reference sequence). Trimming took off 0 bases at V and 4 bases at J, with 12 bases between the two ends. The CDR3 DNA follows: TGTGCCTGGAGTGTTAGGGCGATCACCACCGGGGAGCTGTTTTTT. This gives the protein CAWSVRAITTGELFF.

The table lists this clonotype with many counts. The J gene is TRBJ1-1, the V gene TRBV11-3; D is unclear. V lost 3 bases and J lost 0, with 8 bases in between. CDR1 SGHNT and CDR2 YENEEA come from the germline V gene. This CDR3 region has 14 residues. CDR3 bases: TGTGCCAGCAGCTTTAGGAGGTTGAACACTGAAGCTTTCTTT. This gives the protein CASSFRRLNTEAFF. Full variable domain (missing parts from reference TRBV11-3 and TRBJ1-1): EAGVVQSPRYKIIEKKQPVAFWCNPISGHNTLYWYLQNLGQGPELLIRYENEEAVDDSQLPKDRFSAERLKGVDSTLKIQPAELGDSAVYLCASSFRRLNTEAFFGQGTRLTVV.

A few counts support this clonotype. This may arise from a read error, as a much more abundant clone is one base away. V usage is TRBV2 and J usage is TRBJ1-1, with TRBD1 identical over 9 bases. The CDR3 is 13 residues long. J gave up 3 bases and V 4 bases, and 0 bases lay outside the gene matches. From germline, CDR1 is SNHLY and CDR2 FYNNEI. CDR3 in amino acids: CASSGTGDTEAFF. The CDR3 nucleotides read TGTGCCAGCAGTGGGACAGGGGACACTGAAGCTTTCTTT.